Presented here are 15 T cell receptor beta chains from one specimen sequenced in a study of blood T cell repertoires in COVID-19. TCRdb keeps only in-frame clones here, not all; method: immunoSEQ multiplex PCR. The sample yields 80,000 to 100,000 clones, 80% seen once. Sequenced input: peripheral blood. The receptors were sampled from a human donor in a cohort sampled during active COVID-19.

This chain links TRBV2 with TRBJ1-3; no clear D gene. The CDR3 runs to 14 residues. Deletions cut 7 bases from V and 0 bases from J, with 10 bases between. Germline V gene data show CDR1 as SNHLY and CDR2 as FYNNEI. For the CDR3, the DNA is TGTGCCAGCACCTCAGGCAACTCTGGAAACACCATATATTTT. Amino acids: CASTSGNSGNTIYF.

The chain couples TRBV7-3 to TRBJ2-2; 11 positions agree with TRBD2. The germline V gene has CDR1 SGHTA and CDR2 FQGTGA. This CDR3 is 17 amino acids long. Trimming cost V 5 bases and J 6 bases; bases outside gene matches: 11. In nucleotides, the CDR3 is TGTGCCAGCAGCATTTCCGGGACTAGCGGAGGGCCCGGGGAGCTGTTTTTT. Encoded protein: CASSISGTSGGPGELFF.

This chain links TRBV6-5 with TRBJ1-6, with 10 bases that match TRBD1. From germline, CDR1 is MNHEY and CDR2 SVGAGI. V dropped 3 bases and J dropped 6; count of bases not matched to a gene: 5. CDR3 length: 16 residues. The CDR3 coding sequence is TGTGCCAGCAGTTATGGCGGGACAGGGGTTAATTCACCCCTCCACTTT. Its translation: CASSYGGTGVNSPLHF.

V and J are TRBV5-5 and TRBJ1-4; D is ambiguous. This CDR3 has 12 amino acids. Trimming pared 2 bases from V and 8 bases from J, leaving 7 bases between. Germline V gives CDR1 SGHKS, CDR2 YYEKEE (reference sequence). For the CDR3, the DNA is TGTGCCAGCAGCTTTCAACAGGAAAAACTGTTTTTT. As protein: CASSFQQEKLFF.

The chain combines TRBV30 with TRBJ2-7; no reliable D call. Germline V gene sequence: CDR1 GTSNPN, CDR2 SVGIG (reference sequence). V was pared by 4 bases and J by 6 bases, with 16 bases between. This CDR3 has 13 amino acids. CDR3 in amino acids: CAWTPLRRGEQYF. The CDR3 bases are TGTGCCTGGACACCGTTGCGTCGTGGCGAGCAGTACTTC.

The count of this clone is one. CDR3 nucleotide sequence: TGTGCCAGCAGCTTAGCGTCTTCGGGTTCAGGGGAGCAGTACTTC. This translates into CASSLASSGSGEQYF. The V and J genes are TRBV7-9 and TRBJ2-7, with D perhaps TRBD1 (5 bases). V was pared by 0 bases and J by 7 bases, with 16 bases between. Germline values: CDR1 SEHNR, CDR2 FQNEAQ (reference sequence). The CDR3 has 15 residues.

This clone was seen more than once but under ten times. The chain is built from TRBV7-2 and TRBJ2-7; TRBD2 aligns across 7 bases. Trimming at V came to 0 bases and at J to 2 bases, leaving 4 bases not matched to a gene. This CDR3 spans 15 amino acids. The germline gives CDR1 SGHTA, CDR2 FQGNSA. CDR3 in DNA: TGTGCCAGCAGCTTAGCCTTCGGGACTACCTACGAGCAGTACTTC. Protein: CASSLAFGTTYEQYF.

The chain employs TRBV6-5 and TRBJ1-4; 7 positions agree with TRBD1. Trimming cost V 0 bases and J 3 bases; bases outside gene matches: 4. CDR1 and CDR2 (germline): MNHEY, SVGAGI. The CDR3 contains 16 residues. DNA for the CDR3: TGTGCCAGCAGTTACTCGACAGGGAGGTCTAATGAAAAACTGTTTTTT. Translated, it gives CASSYSTGRSNEKLFF.

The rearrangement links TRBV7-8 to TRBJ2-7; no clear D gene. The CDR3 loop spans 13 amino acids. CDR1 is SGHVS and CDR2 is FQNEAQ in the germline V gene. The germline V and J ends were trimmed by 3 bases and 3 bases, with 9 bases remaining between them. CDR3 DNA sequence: TGTGCCAGCAGCTTGGGCGTCAACTACGAGCAGTACTTC. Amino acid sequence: CASSLGVNYEQYF.

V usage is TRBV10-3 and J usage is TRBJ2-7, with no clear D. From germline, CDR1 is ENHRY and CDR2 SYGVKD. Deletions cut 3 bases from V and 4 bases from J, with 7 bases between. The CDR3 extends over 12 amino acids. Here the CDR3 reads CAISELTYEQYF. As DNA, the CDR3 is TGTGCCATCAGTGAACTCACGTACGAGCAGTACTTC.

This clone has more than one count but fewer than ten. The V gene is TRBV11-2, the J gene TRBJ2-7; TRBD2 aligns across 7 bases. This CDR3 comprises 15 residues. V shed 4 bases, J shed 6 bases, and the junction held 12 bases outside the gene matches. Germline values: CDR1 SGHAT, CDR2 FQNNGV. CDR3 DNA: TGTGCCAGCAGCTCGCCCGCCCACGGACTAGGCGAGCAGTACTTC. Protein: CASSSPAHGLGEQYF.

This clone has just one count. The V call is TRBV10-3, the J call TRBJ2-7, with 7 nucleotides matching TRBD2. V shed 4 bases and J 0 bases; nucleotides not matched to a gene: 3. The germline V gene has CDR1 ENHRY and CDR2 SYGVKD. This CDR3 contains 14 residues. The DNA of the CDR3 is TGTGCCATCAGTGTTGGCGGGAGCTCCTACGAGCAGTACTTC. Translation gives CAISVGGSSYEQYF.

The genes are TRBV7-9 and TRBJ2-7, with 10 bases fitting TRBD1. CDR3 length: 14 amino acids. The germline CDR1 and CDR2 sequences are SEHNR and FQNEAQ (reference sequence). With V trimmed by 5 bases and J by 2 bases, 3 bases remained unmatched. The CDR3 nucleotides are TGTGCCAGCAGCCGGACAGGGGGGACCTACGAGCAGTACTTC. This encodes CASSRTGGTYEQYF.

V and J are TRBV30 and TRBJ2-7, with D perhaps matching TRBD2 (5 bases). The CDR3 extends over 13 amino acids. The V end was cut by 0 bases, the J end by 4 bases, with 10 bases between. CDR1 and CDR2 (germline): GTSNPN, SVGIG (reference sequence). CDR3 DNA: TGTGCCTGGAGTGTAGGACTTTCGTACGAGCAGTACTTC. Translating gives CAWSVGLSYEQYF.

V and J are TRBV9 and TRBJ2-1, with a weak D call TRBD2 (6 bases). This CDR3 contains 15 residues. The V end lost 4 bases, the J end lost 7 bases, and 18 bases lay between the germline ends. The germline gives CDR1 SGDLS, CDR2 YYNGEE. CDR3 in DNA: TGTGCCAGCAGCCCGAGGGACTTAAGTGGTAATGAGCAGTTCTTC. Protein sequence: CASSPRDLSGNEQFF.